The 16 T cell receptor beta chains given below trace back to one sample, sequenced in a study of T cell responses to AZD1222 COVID-19 vaccine. Generated by immunoSEQ multiplex PCR, the TCRdb table keeps only in-frame clones and is missing some. This table holds 150,000 to 200,000 clones, about 89% found once. The sequenced sample was peripheral blood, obtained 28 days after the second AZD1222 dose. The receptors derive from an adult who received the AZD1222 COVID-19 vaccine.

This chain connects TRBV6-5 to TRBJ2-5; D possibly uses TRBD1 or TRBD2 (6 bases each). Germline V gene data show CDR1 as MNHEY and CDR2 as SVGAGI. The CDR3 spans 14 residues. The V gene lost 2 bases and the J gene lost 4 bases, with 11 bases spanning the gap. The CDR3 is CASSYEGGPETQYF. CDR3 nucleotide sequence: TGTGCCAGCAGTTACGAGGGGGGCCCAGAGACCCAGTACTTC.

J is TRBJ1-3 and V is TRBV4-2, with D hard to call. Trimming stripped 4 bases from V and 1 base from J, with 11 bases between. The CDR3 totals 15 residues. Germline V CDR1 and CDR2: LGHNA, YNFKEQ. CDR3 in amino acids: CASSPNPRSGNTIYF. The DNA for the CDR3 is TGTGCCAGCAGCCCCAACCCAAGGTCTGGAAACACCATATATTTT.

V and J are TRBV24-1 and TRBJ2-5; 15 nucleotides align to TRBD2. Trimming cost V 4 bases and J 5 bases; bases outside gene matches: 10. Germline V lookup: CDR1 KGHDR, CDR2 SFDVKD. The CDR3 consists of 18 residues. The CDR3 bases are TGTGCCACCAGTGAGAAACCGGGACTAGCGGGAGGTTGGGAGACCCAGTACTTC. Translating gives CATSEKPGLAGGWETQYF.

There are a few counts of this clone. The genes are TRBV19 and TRBJ2-3, with 14 bases fitting TRBD2. Losses at the gene ends were 3 bases for V and 4 bases for J; bases not matched to a gene: 3. The CDR3 runs to 16 residues. Per germline, CDR1 LNHDA and CDR2 SQIVND (reference sequence). CDR3 sequence: CASSIKTSGGADTQYF. For the CDR3, the DNA is TGTGCCAGTAGTATTAAGACTAGCGGGGGGGCAGATACGCAGTATTTT.

This rearrangement joins TRBV2 to TRBJ2-7; 7 bases agree with TRBD2. The CDR3 covers 12 residues. Germline V lookup: CDR1 SNHLY, CDR2 FYNNEI. V shed 6 bases and J 2 bases; nucleotides not matched to a gene: 1. The CDR3, as DNA: TGTGCCAGCAGGGGAGGGACCTACGAGCAGTACTTC. It codes for CASRGGTYEQYF.

The rearrangement uses TRBV5-1 and TRBJ1-2, with TRBD1 as a possible D gene (5 bases). This CDR3 spans 14 amino acids. The ends were cut back, 3 bases at V and 8 bases at J, with 17 bases in the middle. Germline CDR1 SGHRS, CDR2 YFSETQ. The CDR3 loop is CASSSALGAQGYTF. CDR3 nucleotide sequence: TGCGCCAGCAGCTCCGCGTTAGGGGCGCAGGGCTACACCTTC. The full variable domain, in which reference TRBV5-1 and TRBJ1-2 provide the parts outside the CDR3, is KAGVTQTPRYLIKTRGQQVTLSCSPISGHRSVSWYQQTPGQGLQFLFEYFSETQRNKGNFPGRFSGRQFSNSRSEMNVSTLELGDSALYLCASSSALGAQGYTFGSGTRLTVV.

J is TRBJ2-2 and V is TRBV11-3, with 7 bases that match TRBD1. This CDR3 contains 14 residues. Trimming removed 5 bases from V and 7 bases from J; junction bases left unmatched: 7. CDR1 SGHNT and CDR2 YENEEA come from the germline V gene. In DNA, the CDR3 is TGTGCCAGCAGCCTACAACAGGGGTACGGGGAGCTGTTTTTT. Encoded protein: CASSLQQGYGELFF.

V is TRBV2 and J is TRBJ2-2, with D tentatively TRBD2 (6 bases). The germline V and J ends were trimmed by 5 bases and 5 bases, with 18 bases remaining between them. Germline V lookup: CDR1 SNHLY, CDR2 FYNNEI. The CDR3 sequence is 16 residues long. The CDR3 region has the DNA TGTGCCAGCAGTCTCCGGACTACATCTTCAACCGGGGAGCTGTTTTTT. Protein: CASSLRTTSSTGELFF.

The gene calls are TRBV5-1 and TRBJ1-1; D remains ambiguous. The CDR3 length is 14 residues. V lost 0 bases to trimming and J lost 1 base, with 7 bases between them. Per germline, CDR1 SGHRS and CDR2 YFSETQ. CDR3 protein: CASSLEQPNTEAFF. The CDR3 bases are TGCGCCAGCAGCTTGGAGCAGCCGAACACTGAAGCTTTCTTT.

The rearrangement links TRBV5-1 to TRBJ2-7; possibly TRBD1 or TRBD2 for D (5 bases each). The CDR3 is 15 amino acids. V shed 6 bases and J shed 6 bases, with 22 bases lying between them. The germline gives CDR1 SGHRS, CDR2 YFSETQ. CDR3 DNA sequence: TGCGCCAGCAACCGTCAAGAGGGCAGGGCGGGCGAGCAGTACTTC. It encodes CASNRQEGRAGEQYF.

The gene calls are TRBV19 and TRBJ1-2; possible D gene TRBD1, 6 bases. The CDR3 consists of 12 residues. Looked up from germline, CDR1 is LNHDA and CDR2 is SQIVND (reference sequence). V lost 6 bases and J lost 7, with 12 bases in between. Here the CDR3 DNA reads TGTGCCAGTAGGAATATAGGGGGTGGCTACACCTTC. Translated, it gives CASRNIGGGYTF.

This chain connects TRBV30 to TRBJ2-7, with D possibly being TRBD1 (6 bases). Trimming stripped 3 bases from V and 6 bases from J, with 9 bases between. The germline V gene encodes CDR1 GTSNPN and CDR2 SVGIG (reference sequence). This CDR3 has 11 amino acids. The CDR3 DNA sequence: TGTGCCTGGAGCCGCAGGGGCGAGCAGTACTTC. Amino acids: CAWSRRGEQYF.

This chain joins TRBV4-3 and TRBJ1-5, with D tentatively TRBD1 (5 bases). The CDR3 is 15 residues long. The V end lost 3 bases, the J end lost 4 bases, and 13 bases lay between the germline ends. CDR1 LGHNA and CDR2 YSLEER come from the germline V gene. Here the CDR3 reads CASSQDGTVNQPQHF. In nucleotides, the CDR3 is TGCGCCAGCAGCCAGGACGGGACGGTTAATCAGCCCCAGCATTTT.

This clone was recorded only once. The chain combines TRBV9 with TRBJ2-1; D unresolved. This CDR3 is built from 16 residues. V dropped 0 bases and J dropped 0 bases, with 10 bases sitting between them. Germline CDR1 is SGDLS and CDR2 is YYNGEE. CDR3 bases: TGTGCCAGCAGCGTAGGTCCTGGAATCTCCTACAATGAGCAGTTCTTC. Amino acid sequence: CASSVGPGISYNEQFF.

V gene TRBV5-6 combines with J gene TRBJ1-6; TRBD1 might be the D (5 bases). CDR3 length: 15 residues. With 0 bases removed from V and 7 bases from J, the gap between germline ends came to 11 bases. The germline V gene has CDR1 SGHDT and CDR2 YYEEEE. CDR3 region: CASSLAPGRNSPLHF. In nucleotides, the CDR3 is TGTGCCAGCAGCTTGGCTCCGGGACGGAATTCACCCCTCCACTTT.

The chain joins TRBV28 to TRBJ2-7, with a possible D match to TRBD1 (6 bases). V was clipped by 10 bases and J by 2 bases, with 12 bases between them. CDR1 is MDHEN, CDR2 SYDVKM, per germline. The CDR3 has 12 residues. The CDR3 region has the DNA TGTGCCACCAGGACAGAAACCTACGAGCAGTACTTC. It is translated as CATRTETYEQYF.